The text below deals with one TCR beta chain. Data came from immunoSEQ multiplex PCR; TCRdb stores just in-frame clones and leaves some out. There are about 200,000 clones in the sample; roughly four fifths occur only once, and 12% lies in the top ten. The record originates from a study of blood T cell repertoires in COVID-19. The specimen sequenced was PBMCs or T cells enriched from blood (not recorded which). This clonotype was obtained from a man in his forties or fifties who had recovered from COVID-19.

The CDR3 loop is CAALRERTSNEQFF. DNA of the CDR3: TGTGCCGCCCTTCGGGAACGTACCTCCAATGAGCAGTTCTTC. The rearrangement links TRBV28 to TRBJ2-1; D is perhaps TRBD2 (5 bases). Trimming shortened V by 11 bases and J by 6 bases, and 20 bases separated the two germline ends. There are 14 residues in the CDR3. Germline V gene sequence: CDR1 MDHEN, CDR2 SYDVKM.